The next 2 T cell receptor beta chains were all read from a single sample in a study of T cells after yellow fever vaccination. TCRdb re-called the 5' RACE reads through MiXCR, storing one row per CDR3 protein. This table has roughly 190,000 distinct CDR3 sequences, approximately 11% appearing once. The sample was CD8+ T cells sorted from PBMCs, taken 15 days after the yellow fever booster vaccination. The receptors were sampled from a man between 18 and 29 years old who received the YFV17D yellow fever vaccine.

This clonotype was counted between two and nine times. The chain carries TRBV4-1 and TRBJ1-5; no firm D call. Germline V CDR1 and CDR2: MGHRA, YSYEKL. The CDR3 extends over 15 amino acids. V was shortened by 4 bases and J by 1 base, with 11 bases between the two germline ends. CDR3 sequence: CASSRAGWSNQPQHF. CDR3 DNA: TGCGCCAGCAGCCGGGCCGGATGGAGCAATCAGCCCCAGCATTTT.

The V call is TRBV11-2, the J call TRBJ2-5; weak D call: TRBD2 (7 bases). Deletions cut 1 base from V and 5 bases from J, with 17 bases between. Germline-derived CDR1 and CDR2 are SGHAT and FQNNGV. The CDR3 has 16 amino acids. This chain's CDR3 is CASSLVGGAVVETQYF. The CDR3 DNA sequence: TGTGCCAGCAGCTTAGTAGGGGGGGCGGTGGTCGAGACCCAGTACTTC. The entire variable domain, with the rest obtained from reference TRBV11-2 and TRBJ2-5, is as follows: EAGVAQSPRYKIIEKRQSVAFWCNPISGHATLYWYQQILGQGPKLLIQFQNNGVVDDSQLPKDRFSAERLKGVDSTLKIQPAKLEDSAVYLCASSLVGGAVVETQYFGPGTRLLVL.